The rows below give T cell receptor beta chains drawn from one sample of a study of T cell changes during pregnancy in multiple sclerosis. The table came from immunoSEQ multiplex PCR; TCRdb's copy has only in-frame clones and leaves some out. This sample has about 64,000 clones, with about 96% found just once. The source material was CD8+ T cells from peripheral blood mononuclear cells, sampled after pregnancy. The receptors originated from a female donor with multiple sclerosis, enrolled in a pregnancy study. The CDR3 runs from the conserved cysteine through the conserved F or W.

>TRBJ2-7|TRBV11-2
CASSPGTWQYF
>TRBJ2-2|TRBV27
CASSLRAEGTGELFF
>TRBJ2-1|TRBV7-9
CASSLAGTSSNEQFF
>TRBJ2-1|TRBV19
CASSTGLAALTGQFF
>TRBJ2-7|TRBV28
CASSLTGDASEQYF
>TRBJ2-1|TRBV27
CASSLRLDNEQFF
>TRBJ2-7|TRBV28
CASSWTDRGISYEQYF
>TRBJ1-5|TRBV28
CASISPDREFDQPQHF
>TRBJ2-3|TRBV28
CASRGVTDTQYF
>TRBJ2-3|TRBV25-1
CASSESVYHTQYF
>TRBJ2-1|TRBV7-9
CASSRIAGGHLDNEQFF
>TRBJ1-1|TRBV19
CASSIVHRTDTEAFF
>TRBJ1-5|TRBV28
CASSLMGQGGLAEQPQHF
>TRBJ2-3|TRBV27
CASSFILAGGGLTTQYF
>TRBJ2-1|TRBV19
CASHAGGSSYNEQFF
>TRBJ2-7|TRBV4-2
CASSDRGSSYEQYF
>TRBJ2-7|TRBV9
CASSPWDSQTSYEQYF
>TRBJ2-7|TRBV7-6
CASSQGGVGGIYEQYF
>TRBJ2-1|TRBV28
CASSGLAGVAEQFF
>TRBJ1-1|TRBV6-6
CASSFRTGVNTEAFF
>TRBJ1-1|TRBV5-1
CASSPRGLGMNTEAFF
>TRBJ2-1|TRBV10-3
CAISESGGPNEQFF
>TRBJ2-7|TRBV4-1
CASSPTIGTGAPEQYF
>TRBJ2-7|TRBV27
CASNPTGGTYEQYF
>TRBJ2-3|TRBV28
CASSVVAGFTDTQYF
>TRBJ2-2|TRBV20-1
CSASRTGELFF
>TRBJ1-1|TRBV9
CASSIAGTGTEAFF
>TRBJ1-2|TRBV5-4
CASSFEGQGYGYTF
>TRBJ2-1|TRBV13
CASSSGTGDNEQFF
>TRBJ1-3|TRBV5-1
CASSLGQTLFGNTIYF
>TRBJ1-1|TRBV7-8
CASSSPGQAMNTEAFF
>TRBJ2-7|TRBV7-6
CASSFGGGYEQYF
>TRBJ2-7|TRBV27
CASRYSGEQYF
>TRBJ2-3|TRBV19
CASKGEPQGVTSTDTQYF
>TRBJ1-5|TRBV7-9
CASSLRGQLGEPQHF
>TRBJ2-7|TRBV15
CATSRLRTGLEQYF
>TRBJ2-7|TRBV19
CASMETGGYEQYF
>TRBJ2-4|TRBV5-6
CASSPDPEEPNIQYF
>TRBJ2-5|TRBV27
CASSTFGIAGLWETQYF
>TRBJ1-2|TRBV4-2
CASRLGGADTNYGYTF
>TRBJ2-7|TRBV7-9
CASSLVGGWYEQYF
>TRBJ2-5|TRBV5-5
CASSLLVAGGQETQYF
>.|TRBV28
CASSLGQGHEQYF
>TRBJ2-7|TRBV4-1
CASSPTGLSYEQYF
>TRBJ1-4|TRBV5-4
CASSLVGQGNEKLFF
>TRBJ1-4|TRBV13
CASSLTGTENEKLFF